This T cell receptor beta chain was documented in a study of T cells in Graves' hyperthyroidism and ophthalmopathy. This clonotype was observed many times. Its antigen is still unknown. Regions amplified from RNA transcripts were the TCR beta CDR3 regions. During a first-round RT-PCR of the TCR CDR3, the HTBI primer set was used. TCRdb redid the calling of the multiplex PCR reads with MiXCR, one entry per CDR3 protein. The sample holds a few hundred thousand distinct CDR3 sequences, around 19% seen once. Study-level findings and limits: Blood also carried most thyroid clonotypes expanded above 0.001.

The CDR3 runs 14 residues. The V and J ends lost 5 bases and 0 bases respectively, with 8 bases between them. CDR1 and CDR2 (germline): MDHEN, SYDVKM. The chain employs TRBV28 and TRBJ2-1; no clear D gene. The TCR sequence derives from a man aged 45-65 years with Graves' ophthalmopathy. The specimen sequenced was blood. The DNA for the CDR3 is TGTGCCAGCAGTCCACCGATCTCCTACAATGAGCAGTTCTTC. It specifies CASSPPISYNEQFF.